This record covers a single T cell receptor beta chain. These data come from a study of blood T cell repertoires in COVID-19. Study as a whole: Samples of COVID-19 (acute and convalescent) were obtained from the United States, Italy and Spain. T cells, B-cell-depleted T cells, or PBMCs supplied cDNA or gDNA.

Clones were read by immunoSEQ multiplex PCR, and TCRdb kept only the in-frame ones, dropping some. This table holds 250,000 to 350,000 clones, 70% to 90% found once. The study drew participants aged about 18 to 89 years from under 30 US areas. Donors in Cohort 3 counted as recovered after two negative PCRs, clearance, or symptom resolution. The specimen was PBMCs or T cells enriched from blood (not recorded which). This receptor was taken from a woman aged 30 to 39 who had recovered from COVID-19.

The CDR3 region has the DNA TGCGCCAGCAGCTTGGTGGCAGGGGGAAATAACTATGGCTACACCTTC. Amino acids: CASSLVAGGNNYGYTF. The chain links TRBV5-1 to TRBJ1-2; 7 bases are shared with TRBD1. CDR3 length: 16 residues. Germline CDR1 SGHRS, CDR2 YFSETQ. The junction had 6 bases not matched to a gene; V was cut back by 0 bases and J by 1 base.